A few counts support the clone carrying this TCR beta chain. The CDR3 runs 15 residues. V was shortened by 5 bases and J by 4 bases, with 16 bases between the two germline ends. Germline V CDR1 and CDR2: SGHRS, YFSETQ. Original data processing: From reference gene primer amplification, estimates of nucleated cell counts were derived. Using immunoSEQ multiplex PCR, the repertoire was profiled, and TCRdb retains in-frame clones only, with some absent. D and trimming come from the DNA, and the V and J calls and clone size come from that table. The table has approximately 140,000 clones, 87% seen once; the top ten hold approximately 4%. This sample stems from a study of blood T cell repertoires in COVID-19. Study-wide context: Italy, Spain and the United States were the sources of the convalescent and acute COVID-19 samples. Sample material is recorded as cDNA or gDNA derived from T cells, B-cell-depleted T cells, or PBMCs.

The specimen was peripheral blood. The source of this sequence is a middle-aged woman with acute or convalescent COVID-19. This sequence joins TRBV5-1 and TRBJ1-5; D not resolved. CDR3 DNA sequence: TGCGCCAGCAGTCTAGAGGGTTTCCGAAATCAGCCCCAGCATTTT. This gives the protein CASSLEGFRNQPQHF.